Below, 6 T cell receptor beta chains from the same sample are listed, as sequenced in a study of CD8 T cells in Susac syndrome. Random hexamers were used to reverse transcribe the RNA input (roughly 0.5 to 1 ug). One entry per CDR3 protein, called by TCRdb with MiXCR from the immunoSEQ multiplex PCR reads. The sample consists of approximately 150,000 distinct CDR3 sequences, 95% of them appearing once. The sequencing sample was made of CD4+ T cells from PBMCs. The receptors stem from a human donor with multiple sclerosis.

This clonotype was detected only a few times. The V and J genes are TRBV5-1 and TRBJ2-7; perhaps TRBD1 as D (5 bases). Germline CDR1 and CDR2: SGHRS and YFSETQ. The CDR3 spans 13 residues. V was clipped by 4 bases and J by 4 bases, with 12 bases between them. Here the CDR3 reads CASSQVQGYEQYF. In DNA, the CDR3 is TGCGCCAGCAGCCAGGTTCAGGGATACGAGCAGTACTTC.

The chain uses TRBV28 and TRBJ1-1, with D unclear. The CDR3 has 14 amino acids. Trimming removed 1 base at V and 7 bases at J, with 13 bases between. Germline lookup yields CDR1 MDHEN and CDR2 SYDVKM. The CDR3 nucleotides are TGTGCCAGCAGTTTATCGGTCGGGAGGAGTGAAGCTTTCTTT. Translation: CASSLSVGRSEAFF.

J is TRBJ1-5 and V is TRBV6-6, with D perhaps matching TRBD1 (6 bases). This CDR3 spans 15 amino acids. V was trimmed by 6 bases and J by 0 bases, leaving 12 bases between them. CDR1 and CDR2 from the germline V gene are MNHNY and SVGAGI (reference sequence). CDR3 region: CASRPQGTSNQPQHF. The CDR3 DNA reads as TGTGCCAGCAGACCTCAGGGGACTAGCAATCAGCCCCAGCATTTT.

This chain links TRBV5-1 with TRBJ2-5, with 7 bases matching TRBD1. The CDR3 length is 14 residues. Trimming cost V 4 bases and J 1 base; bases outside gene matches: 4. The germline gives CDR1 SGHRS, CDR2 YFSETQ. CDR3 bases: TGCGCCAGCAGCCCACAGGGGTCCCAAGAGACCCAGTACTTC. This encodes CASSPQGSQETQYF.

The chain is built from TRBV6-5 and TRBJ1-6; D unresolved. Germline V CDR1 and CDR2: MNHEY, SVGAGI. This CDR3 has 14 residues. The V and J ends lost 7 bases and 9 bases respectively, with 16 bases between them. The CDR3 sequence is CASTKVGIGSPLHF. The CDR3 DNA sequence: TGTGCCAGCACTAAAGTGGGGATAGGTTCACCCCTCCACTTT.

The chain combines TRBV5-4 with TRBJ1-4, with TRBD1 as a possible D gene (6 bases). The CDR3 sequence is 13 residues long. The germline V gene encodes CDR1 SGHNT and CDR2 YYREEE (reference sequence). Trimming removed 4 bases from V and 5 bases from J, with 9 bases in between. CDR3 amino acids: CASSRDKNEKLFF. The CDR3 bases are TGTGCCAGCAGCCGGGACAAAAATGAAAAACTGTTTTTT.